This T cell receptor (beta chain) originates from a study of blood T cell repertoires in COVID-19. Study as a whole: Donors in the United States, Italy and Spain gave samples during acute or convalescent COVID-19. PBMCs, B-cell-depleted T cells, or T cells were the source of the cDNA or gDNA that made up the material.

Only one count was recorded for this clone. Authors' processing steps: It was from reference gene primer amplification that nucleated cell counts were estimated. Assay: immunoSEQ multiplex PCR; the TCRdb copy retains only in-frame clones and omits some. V, J and clone size are taken as reported in that table, and D and trimming were inferred from the DNA itself. The data hold about 220,000 clones, with around 84% observed a single time. Material for sequencing was peripheral blood. This TCR derives from a woman aged 55-69 years who had recovered from COVID-19.

The CDR3 DNA sequence: TGTGCCAGCGGGACCGGGACAGGACCCGACGAGCAGTACTTC. Protein sequence: CASGTGTGPDEQYF. The rearrangement links TRBV5-6 to TRBJ2-7; 8 bases match TRBD1. The CDR3 extends over 14 amino acids. Germline loops: CDR1 SGHDT, CDR2 YYEEEE. V lost 7 bases, J lost 5 bases, and 11 bases stayed unmatched.